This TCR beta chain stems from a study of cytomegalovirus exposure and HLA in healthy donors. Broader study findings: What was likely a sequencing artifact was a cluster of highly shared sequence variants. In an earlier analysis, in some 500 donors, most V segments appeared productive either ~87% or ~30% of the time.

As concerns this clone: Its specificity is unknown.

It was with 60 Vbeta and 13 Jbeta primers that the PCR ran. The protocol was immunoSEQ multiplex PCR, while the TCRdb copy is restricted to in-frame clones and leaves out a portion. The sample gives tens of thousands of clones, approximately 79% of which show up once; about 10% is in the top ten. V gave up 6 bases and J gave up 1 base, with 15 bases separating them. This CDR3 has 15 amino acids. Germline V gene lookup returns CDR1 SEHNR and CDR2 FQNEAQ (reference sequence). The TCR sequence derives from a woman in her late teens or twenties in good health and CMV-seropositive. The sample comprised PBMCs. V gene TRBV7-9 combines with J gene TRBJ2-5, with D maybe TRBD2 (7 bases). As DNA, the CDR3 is TGTGCCAGCAGGGACTTAGGGGGGGGCCAAGAGACCCAGTACTTC. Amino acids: CASRDLGGGQETQYF.